A single sample is the source of the 4 T cell receptor beta chains below, sequenced in a study of cytomegalovirus exposure and HLA in healthy donors. The PCR employed 60 Vbeta primers together with 13 Jbeta primers. Method: immunoSEQ multiplex PCR; TCRdb's copy keeps in-frame clones and lacks some. The sample shows approximately 240,000 clones, just under 85% of them seen only once. Sequenced material: PBMCs. The receptors originated from a woman aged 40 to 50 in good health and CMV-seronegative.

CDR3 loop: CASSLGQELFF. In DNA, the CDR3 is TGTGCCAGCAGCTTAGGACAGGAGCTGTTTTTT. The chain employs TRBV7-8 and TRBJ1-4; D not resolved. TRBJ2-2 explains the end of the DNA better; the J call may be wrong. The CDR3 has 11 amino acids. Germline V CDR1 and CDR2: SGHVS, FQNEAQ.

The chain recombines TRBV6-1 with TRBJ2-1; 7 positions match TRBD1. The junction had 4 bases not matched to a gene; V was cut back by 5 bases and J by 3 bases. This CDR3 spans 14 amino acids. In germline, CDR1 is MNHNS, CDR2 SASEGT. CDR3 in DNA: TGTGCCAGCAGTAGACAGGGTTTCTACAATGAGCAGTTCTTC. It encodes CASSRQGFYNEQFF.

Of note for this clone: Other DNA sequences in this specimen translate into the identical CDR3. The chain recombines TRBV4-2 with TRBJ1-4; TRBD1 is a possible D gene (6 bases). Germline V gives CDR1 LGHNA, CDR2 YNFKEQ. This CDR3 is 16 amino acids long. Trimming stripped 1 base from V and 7 bases from J, with 16 bases between. The CDR3 sequence: CASSQGGGTTSEKLFF. The CDR3 DNA is TGTGCCAGCAGCCAAGGGGGGGGGACAACTTCTGAAAAACTGTTTTTT.

V is TRBV7-3 and J is TRBJ2-6; 9 nucleotides line up with TRBD1. Per germline, CDR1 SGHTA and CDR2 FQGTGA. This CDR3 contains 18 residues. The trim removed 5 bases at V and 0 bases at J, leaving 8 bases unmatched. The CDR3 region is CASSPRDRDFSGANVLTF. Here the CDR3 DNA reads TGTGCCAGCAGCCCCCGGGACAGGGACTTCTCTGGGGCCAACGTCCTGACTTTC.